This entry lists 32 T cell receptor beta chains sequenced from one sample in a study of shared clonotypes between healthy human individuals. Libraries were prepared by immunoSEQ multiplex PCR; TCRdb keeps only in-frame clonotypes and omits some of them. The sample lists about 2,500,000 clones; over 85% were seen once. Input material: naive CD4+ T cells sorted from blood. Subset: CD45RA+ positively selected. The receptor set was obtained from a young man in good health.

Written as DNA, the CDR3 is TGTGCCAGCAGCTTAGTGGAGGGGAGGTATGGCTACACCTTC. It codes for CASSLVEGRYGYTF. The chain combines TRBV7-2 with TRBJ1-2; TRBD1 is a possible D gene (5 bases). The CDR3 spans 14 residues. Trimming cost V 1 base and J 5 bases, with 11 bases left between them. The V gene's germline CDR1 is SGHTA and CDR2 FQGNSA.

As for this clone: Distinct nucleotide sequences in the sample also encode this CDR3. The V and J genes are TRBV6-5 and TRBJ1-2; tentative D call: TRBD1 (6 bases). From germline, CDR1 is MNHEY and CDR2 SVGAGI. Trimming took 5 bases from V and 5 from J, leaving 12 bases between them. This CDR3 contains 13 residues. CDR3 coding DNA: TGTGCCAGCAGTCCGGACAGTTTTTATGGCTACACCTTC. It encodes CASSPDSFYGYTF.

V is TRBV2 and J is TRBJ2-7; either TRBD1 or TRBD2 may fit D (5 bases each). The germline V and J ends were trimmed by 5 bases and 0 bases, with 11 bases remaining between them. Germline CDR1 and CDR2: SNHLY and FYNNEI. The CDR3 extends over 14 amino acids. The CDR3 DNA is TGTGCCAGCAGTAACGAGGGGCTCTCCTACGAGCAGTACTTC. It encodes CASSNEGLSYEQYF.

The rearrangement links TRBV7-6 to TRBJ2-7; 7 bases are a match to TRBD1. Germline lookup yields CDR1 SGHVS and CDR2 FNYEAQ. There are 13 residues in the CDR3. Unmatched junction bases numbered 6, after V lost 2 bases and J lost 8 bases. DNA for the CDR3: TGTGCCAGCAGCTTAACACTGACAGGGAAGCAGTACTTC. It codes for CASSLTLTGKQYF.

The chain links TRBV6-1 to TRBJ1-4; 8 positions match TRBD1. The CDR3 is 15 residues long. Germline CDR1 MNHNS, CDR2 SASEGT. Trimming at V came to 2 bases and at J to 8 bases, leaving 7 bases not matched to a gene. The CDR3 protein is CASSEQGQVLEKLFF. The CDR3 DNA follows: TGTGCCAGCAGTGAACAGGGACAGGTTCTAGAAAAACTGTTTTTT.

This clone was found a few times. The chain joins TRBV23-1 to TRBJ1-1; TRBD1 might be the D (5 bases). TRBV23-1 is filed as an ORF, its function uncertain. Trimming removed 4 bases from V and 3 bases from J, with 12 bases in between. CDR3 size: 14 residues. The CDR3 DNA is TGCGCCAGCAGTCTAAGAGACAGATACACTGAAGCTTTCTTT. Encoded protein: CASSLRDRYTEAFF.

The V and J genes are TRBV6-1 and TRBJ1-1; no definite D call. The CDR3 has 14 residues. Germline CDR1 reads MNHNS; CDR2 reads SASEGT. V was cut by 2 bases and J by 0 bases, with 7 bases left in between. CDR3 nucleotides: TGTGCCAGCAGTGAACACACCTTGAACACTGAAGCTTTCTTT. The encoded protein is CASSEHTLNTEAFF.

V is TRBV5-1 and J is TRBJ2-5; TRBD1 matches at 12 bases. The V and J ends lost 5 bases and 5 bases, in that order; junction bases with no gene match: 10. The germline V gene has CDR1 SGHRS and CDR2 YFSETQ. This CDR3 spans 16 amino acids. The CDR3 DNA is TGCGCCAGCAGTCTCTCCCCGGGACAGGGGGCGGAGACCCAGTACTTC. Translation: CASSLSPGQGAETQYF.

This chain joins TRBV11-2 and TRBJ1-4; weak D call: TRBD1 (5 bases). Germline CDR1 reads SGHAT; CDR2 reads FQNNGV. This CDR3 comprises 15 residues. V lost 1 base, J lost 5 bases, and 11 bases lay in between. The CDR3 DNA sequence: TGTGCCAGCAGCTTAGGTGGGGGGTTGAATGAAAAACTGTTTTTT. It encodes CASSLGGGLNEKLFF.

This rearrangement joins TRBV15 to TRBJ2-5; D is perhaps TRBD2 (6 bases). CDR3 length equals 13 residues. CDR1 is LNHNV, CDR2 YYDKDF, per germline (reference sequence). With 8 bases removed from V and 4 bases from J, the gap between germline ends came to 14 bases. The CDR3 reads CATGGSVTETQYF. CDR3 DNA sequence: TGTGCCACCGGGGGGTCTGTGACAGAGACCCAGTACTTC. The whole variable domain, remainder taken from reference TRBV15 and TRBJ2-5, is DAMVIQNPRYQVTQFGKPVTLSCSQTLNHNVMYWYQQKSSQAPKLLFHYYDKDFNNEADTPDNFQSRRPNTSFCFLDIRSPGLGDTAMYLCATGGSVTETQYFGPGTRLLVL.

The CDR3: CASSKSRGGVVKNIQYF. Here the CDR3 DNA reads TGTGCCAGCAGCAAGTCCAGGGGAGGTGTTGTGAAAAACATTCAGTACTTC. The chain recombines TRBV21-1 with TRBJ2-4. TRBV21-1 is labeled a pseudogene. This CDR3 is built from 17 residues.

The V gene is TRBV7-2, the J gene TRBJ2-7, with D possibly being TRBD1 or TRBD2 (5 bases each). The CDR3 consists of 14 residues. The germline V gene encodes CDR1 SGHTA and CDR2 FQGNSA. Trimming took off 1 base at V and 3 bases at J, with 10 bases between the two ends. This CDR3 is CASSLGGTFYEQYF. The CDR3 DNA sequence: TGTGCCAGCAGCTTAGGTGGGACCTTCTACGAGCAGTACTTC.

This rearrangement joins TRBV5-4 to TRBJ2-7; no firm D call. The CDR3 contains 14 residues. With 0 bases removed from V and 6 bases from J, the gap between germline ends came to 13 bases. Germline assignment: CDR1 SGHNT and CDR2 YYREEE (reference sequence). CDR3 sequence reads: CASSLGLVVGEQYF. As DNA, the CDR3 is TGTGCCAGCAGCTTGGGGCTGGTGGTTGGCGAGCAGTACTTC.

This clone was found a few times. CDR3 loop: CSVAGTVNQPQHF. CDR3 in DNA: TGCAGCGTTGCCGGGACAGTCAATCAGCCCCAGCATTTT. The V and J genes are TRBV29-1 and TRBJ1-5; 7 bases line up with TRBD1. This CDR3 is built from 13 residues. V was pared by 4 bases and J by 3 bases, with 3 bases of the junction left unmatched. Germline V gene sequence: CDR1 SQVTM, CDR2 ANQGSEA.

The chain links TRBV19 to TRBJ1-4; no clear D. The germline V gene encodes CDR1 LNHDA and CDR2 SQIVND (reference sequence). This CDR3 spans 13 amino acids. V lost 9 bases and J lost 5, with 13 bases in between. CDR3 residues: CASNTGRNEKLFF. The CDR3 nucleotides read TGTGCCAGCAATACGGGCAGGAATGAAAAACTGTTTTTT. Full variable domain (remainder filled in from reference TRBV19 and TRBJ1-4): DGGITQSPKYLFRKEGQNVTLSCEQNLNHDAMYWYRQDPGQGLRLIYYSQIVNDFQKGDIAEGYSVSREKKESFPLTVTSAQKNPTAFYLCASNTGRNEKLFFGSGTQLSVL.

The chain's CDR3 is CASSPILGAGIQETQYF. The DNA for the CDR3 is TGTGCCAGCTCACCGATCTTGGGAGCGGGTATCCAAGAGACCCAGTACTTC. The chain employs TRBV18 and TRBJ2-5; a possible D gene is TRBD2 (6 bases). Germline CDR1 reads KGHSH; CDR2 reads LQKENI. V lost 3 bases, J lost 1 base, and 18 bases lay in between. This CDR3 spans 17 amino acids. Filled out from reference TRBV18 and TRBJ2-5, the complete variable domain reads NAGVMQNPRHLVRRRGQEARLRCSPMKGHSHVYWYRQLPEEGLKFMVYLQKENIIDESGMPKERFSAEFPKEGPSILRIQQVVRGDSAAYFCASSPILGAGIQETQYFGPGTRLLVL.

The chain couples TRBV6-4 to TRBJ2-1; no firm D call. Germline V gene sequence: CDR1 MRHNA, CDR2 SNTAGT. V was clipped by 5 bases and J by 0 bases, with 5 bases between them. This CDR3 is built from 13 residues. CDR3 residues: CASSLYSYNEQFF. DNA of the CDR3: TGTGCCAGCAGTCTCTACTCCTACAATGAGCAGTTCTTC.

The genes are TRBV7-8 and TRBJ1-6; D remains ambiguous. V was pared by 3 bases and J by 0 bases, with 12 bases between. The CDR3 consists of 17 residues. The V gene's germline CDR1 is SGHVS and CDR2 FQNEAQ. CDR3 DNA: TGTGCCAGCAGCTTTTCGGCAGCGAGCTCCTATAATTCACCCCTCCACTTT. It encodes CASSFSAASSYNSPLHF.

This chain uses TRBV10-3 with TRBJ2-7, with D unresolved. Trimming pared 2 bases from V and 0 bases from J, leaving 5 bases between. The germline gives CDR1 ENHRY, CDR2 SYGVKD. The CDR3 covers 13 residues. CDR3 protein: CAISERDSYEQYF. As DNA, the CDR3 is TGTGCCATCAGTGAGAGGGACTCCTACGAGCAGTACTTC.

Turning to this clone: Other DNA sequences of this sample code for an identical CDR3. CDR3 bases: TGTGCCATTAGCTCTGGAAACACCATATATTTT. Protein sequence: CAISSGNTIYF. V and J are TRBV10-3 and TRBJ1-3; no firm D call. CDR1 and CDR2 (germline): ENHRY, SYGVKD. Trimming stripped 9 bases from V and 0 bases from J, with 3 bases between. The CDR3 runs to 11 residues.

CDR3 residues: CASSQSPDRGGLRLFF. In nucleotides, the CDR3 is TGCGCCAGCAGTCAATCGCCGGACAGGGGGGGTTTAAGGCTGTTTTTT. This sequence joins TRBV23-1 and TRBJ1-4; 10 bases map to TRBD1. TRBV23-1 is an open reading frame, and its role is uncertain. The CDR3 extends over 16 amino acids. V lost 0 bases to trimming and J lost 14 bases; unmatched junction nucleotides: 12.

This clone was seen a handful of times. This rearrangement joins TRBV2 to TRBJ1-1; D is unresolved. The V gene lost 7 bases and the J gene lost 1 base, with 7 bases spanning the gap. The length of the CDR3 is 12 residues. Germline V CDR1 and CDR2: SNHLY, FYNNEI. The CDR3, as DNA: TGTGCCAGCAACATGTGGAACACTGAAGCTTTCTTT. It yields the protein CASNMWNTEAFF.

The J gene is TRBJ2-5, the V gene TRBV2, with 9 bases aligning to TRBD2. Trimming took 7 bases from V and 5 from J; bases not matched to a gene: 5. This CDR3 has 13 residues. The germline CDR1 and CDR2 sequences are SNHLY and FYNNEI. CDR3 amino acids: CASISGSLETQYF. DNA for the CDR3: TGTGCCAGCATTAGCGGGAGCCTGGAGACCCAGTACTTC.

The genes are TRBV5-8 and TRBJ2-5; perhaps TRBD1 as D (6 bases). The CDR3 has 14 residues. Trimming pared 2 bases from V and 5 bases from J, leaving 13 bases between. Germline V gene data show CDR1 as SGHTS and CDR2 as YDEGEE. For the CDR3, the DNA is TGTGCCAGCAGCTTTAGACAGGTGAAGGAGACCCAGTACTTC. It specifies CASSFRQVKETQYF. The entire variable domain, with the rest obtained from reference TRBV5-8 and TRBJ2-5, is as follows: EAGVTQSPTHLIKTRGQQATLRCSPISGHTSVYWYQQALGLGLQFLLWYDEGEERNRGNFPPRFSGRQFPNYSSELNVNALELEDSALYLCASSFRQVKETQYFGPGTRLLVL.

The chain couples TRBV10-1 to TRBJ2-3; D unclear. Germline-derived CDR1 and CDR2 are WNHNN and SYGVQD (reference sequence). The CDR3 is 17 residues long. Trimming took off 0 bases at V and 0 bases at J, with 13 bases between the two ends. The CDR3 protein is CASSESGRKSSTDTQYF. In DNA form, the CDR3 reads TGCGCCAGCAGTGAGTCGGGAAGGAAATCTAGCACAGATACGCAGTATTTT.

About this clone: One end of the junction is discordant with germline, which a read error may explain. This CDR3 is CASSLGGRGGYGYTF. The CDR3 DNA reads TGTGCTAGCAGCTTAGGGGGGAGAGGGGGCTATGGCTACACCTTC. This chain joins TRBV7-7 and TRBJ1-2, with D perhaps TRBD1 (6 bases). The CDR3 has 15 amino acids. In germline, CDR1 is SSHAT, CDR2 FNYEAQ (reference sequence). The whole variable domain, remainder taken from reference TRBV7-7 and TRBJ1-2, is GAGVSQSPRYKVTKRGQDVTLRCDPISSHATLYWYQQALGQGPEFLTYFNYEAQPDKSGLPSDRFSAERPEGSISTLTIQRTEQRDSAMYRCASSLGGRGGYGYTFGSGTRLTVV.

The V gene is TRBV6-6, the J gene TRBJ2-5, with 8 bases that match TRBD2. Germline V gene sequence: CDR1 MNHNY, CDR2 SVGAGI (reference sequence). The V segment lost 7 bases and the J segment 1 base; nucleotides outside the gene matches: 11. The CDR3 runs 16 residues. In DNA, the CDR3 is TGTGCCAGCACTCCGGGGGGGTTCCTCACCCAAGAGACCCAGTACTTC. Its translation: CASTPGGFLTQETQYF.

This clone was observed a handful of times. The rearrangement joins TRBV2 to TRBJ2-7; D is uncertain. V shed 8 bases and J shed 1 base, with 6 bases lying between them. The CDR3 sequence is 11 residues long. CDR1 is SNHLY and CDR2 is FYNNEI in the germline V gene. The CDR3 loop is CASQRSYEQYF. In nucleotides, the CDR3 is TGTGCCAGCCAACGATCCTACGAGCAGTACTTC.

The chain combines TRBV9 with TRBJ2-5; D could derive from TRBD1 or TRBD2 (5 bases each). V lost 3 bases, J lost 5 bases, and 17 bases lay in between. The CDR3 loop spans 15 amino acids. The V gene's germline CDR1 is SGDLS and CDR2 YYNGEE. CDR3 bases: TGTGCCAGCAGCGCCTACGGGGCGGTTTTGGAGACCCAGTACTTC. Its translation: CASSAYGAVLETQYF.

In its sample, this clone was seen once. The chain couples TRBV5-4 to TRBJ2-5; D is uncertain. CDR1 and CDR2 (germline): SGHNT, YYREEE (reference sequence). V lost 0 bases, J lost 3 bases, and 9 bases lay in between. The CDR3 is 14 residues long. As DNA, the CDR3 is TGTGCCAGCAGCTTGGAACCCAGCAAAGAGACCCAGTACTTC. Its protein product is CASSLEPSKETQYF.

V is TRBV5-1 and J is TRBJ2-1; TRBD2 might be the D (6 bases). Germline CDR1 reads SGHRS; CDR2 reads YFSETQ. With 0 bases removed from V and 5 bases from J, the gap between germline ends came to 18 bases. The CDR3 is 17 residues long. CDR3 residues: CASSLATFSGANNEQFF. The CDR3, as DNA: TGCGCCAGCAGCTTGGCCACGTTTAGCGGAGCCAACAATGAGCAGTTCTTC.

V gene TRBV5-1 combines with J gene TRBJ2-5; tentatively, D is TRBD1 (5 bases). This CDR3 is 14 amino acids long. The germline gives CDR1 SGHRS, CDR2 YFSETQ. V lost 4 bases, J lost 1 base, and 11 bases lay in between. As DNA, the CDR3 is TGCGCCAGCAGCATGCAGGGTAGCCAAGAGACCCAGTACTTC. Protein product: CASSMQGSQETQYF.